Presented here are 24 T cell receptor beta chains from one specimen sequenced in a study of T cell changes during pregnancy in multiple sclerosis. The protocol was immunoSEQ multiplex PCR, while the TCRdb copy is restricted to in-frame clones and leaves out a portion. Found here are approximately 69,000 clones, roughly 91% of them singletons; the top ten hold roughly 0.3%. The starting material was CD4+ T cells from peripheral blood mononuclear cells, obtained in the third trimester of pregnancy. These receptors were taken from a female donor in good health, enrolled as a control in a pregnancy study.

The V gene is TRBV2, the J gene TRBJ2-1, with a weak D call TRBD2 (6 bases). The V gene lost 4 bases and the J gene lost 2 bases, with 9 bases spanning the gap. The CDR3 covers 14 residues. CDR1 and CDR2 from the germline V gene are SNHLY and FYNNEI. CDR3 coding DNA: TGTGCCAGCAGTGTGGGCGGGGCCTACAATGAGCAGTTCTTC. It codes for CASSVGGAYNEQFF.

The table lists this clone with a count of one. CDR3 sequence: CASSSSEYSNQPQHF. CDR3 sequence (DNA): TGTGCCAGCAGTTCATCAGAGTATAGCAATCAGCCCCAGCATTTT. V gene TRBV27 combines with J gene TRBJ1-5; D call uncertain. Germline V gives CDR1 MNHEY, CDR2 SMNVEV (reference sequence). V lost 4 bases, J lost 0 bases, and 10 bases lay in between. This CDR3 is built from 15 residues.

The chain links TRBV2 to TRBJ1-1; the D is unclear. Germline V gene lookup returns CDR1 SNHLY and CDR2 FYNNEI. The CDR3 has 13 residues. V was pared by 7 bases and J by 2 bases, with 11 bases between. CDR3 nucleotides: TGTGCCAGCATTATGGCGGCCAACACTGAAGCTTTCTTT. Its translation is CASIMAANTEAFF.

This clone was observed a few times. The chain recombines TRBV30 with TRBJ1-1; D is perhaps TRBD1 (6 bases). Germline V gives CDR1 GTSNPN, CDR2 SVGIG (reference sequence). Trimming pared 3 bases from V and 11 bases from J, leaving 13 bases between. The CDR3 contains 11 residues. The CDR3 is CAWSRGTGAFF. The CDR3 DNA reads as TGTGCCTGGAGCAGGGGCACGGGGGCTTTCTTT.

The chain is built from TRBV10-3 and TRBJ2-3; 15 nucleotides agree with TRBD2. The CDR3 consists of 17 residues. The trim removed 5 bases at V and 1 base at J, leaving 4 bases unmatched. Germline CDR1 reads ENHRY; CDR2 reads SYGVKD. The CDR3 nucleotides are TGTGCCATCAGTCCCGGGACTAGCGGGGGGCGCACAGATACGCAGTATTTT. Translating it yields CAISPGTSGGRTDTQYF.

J is TRBJ2-2 and V is TRBV29-1, with 8 positions matching TRBD2. This CDR3 has 13 residues. CDR1 is SQVTM and CDR2 is ANQGSEA in the germline V gene. With V trimmed by 6 bases and J by 5 bases, 5 bases remained unmatched. The CDR3 reads CSVTTGGTGELFF. CDR3 bases: TGCAGCGTCACAACGGGGGGGACCGGGGAGCTGTTTTTT.

J is TRBJ1-2 and V is TRBV6-5, with 8 bases lining up with TRBD1. CDR1 is MNHEY and CDR2 is SVGAGI in the germline V gene. The CDR3 sequence is 12 residues long. J lost 3 bases, V lost 8 bases, and 2 bases had no gene match. In nucleotides, the CDR3 is TGTGCCAGCGCAGGGGGCGACTATGGCTACACCTTC. It specifies CASAGGDYGYTF.

Turning to this clone: Other DNA sequences in the same sample also yield this CDR3. The gene calls are TRBV27 and TRBJ2-5, with D perhaps matching TRBD2 (5 bases). There are 12 residues in the CDR3. Germline-derived CDR1 and CDR2 are MNHEY and SMNVEV (reference sequence). The V gene lost 4 bases and the J gene lost 5 bases, with 8 bases spanning the gap. DNA of the CDR3: TGTGCCAGCAGTTCTCGCGGGGAGACCCAGTACTTC. This translates into CASSSRGETQYF.

The chain recombines TRBV7-9 with TRBJ2-7, with D unresolved. CDR1 is SEHNR, CDR2 FQNEAQ, per germline (reference sequence). V shed 3 bases and J shed 5 bases, with 8 bases lying between them. The CDR3 sequence is 12 residues long. CDR3 residues: CASSFSRDEQYF. The CDR3 bases are TGTGCCAGCAGCTTTTCCCGGGACGAGCAGTACTTC.

This rearrangement joins TRBV5-6 to TRBJ1-1; 9 nucleotides match TRBD1. CDR1 is SGHDT, CDR2 YYEEEE, per germline. Losses at the gene ends were 4 bases for V and 3 bases for J; bases not matched to a gene: 4. This CDR3 is 14 amino acids long. The CDR3 reads CASSETGGDTEAFF. CDR3 bases: TGTGCCAGCAGCGAGACAGGGGGAGACACTGAAGCTTTCTTT.

The chain couples TRBV12-5 to TRBJ1-3, with D perhaps matching TRBD1 (6 bases). The CDR3 contains 15 residues. V lost 6 bases, J lost 0 bases, and 12 bases lay in between. Germline V gene lookup returns CDR1 LGHNT and CDR2 FRNRAP. The CDR3: CASGRGALSGNTIYF. The CDR3 region has the DNA TGTGCTAGTGGCCGGGGGGCGCTCTCTGGAAACACCATATATTTT.

The chain uses TRBV19 and TRBJ2-2; 8 positions agree with TRBD1. Germline CDR1 and CDR2: LNHDA and SQIVND (reference sequence). This CDR3 has 17 amino acids. With V trimmed by 7 bases and J by 4 bases, 14 bases remained unmatched. The CDR3 sequence: CASTNRWTGLSTGELFF. CDR3 coding DNA: TGTGCCAGTACCAATCGATGGACAGGGCTGAGCACCGGGGAGCTGTTTTTT.

This rearrangement joins TRBV7-9 to TRBJ1-2; 7 nucleotides match TRBD1. The CDR3 totals 14 residues. Trimming at V came to 5 bases and at J to 8 bases, leaving 11 bases not matched to a gene. From germline, CDR1 is SEHNR and CDR2 FQNEAQ (reference sequence). The CDR3 coding sequence is TGTGCCAGCAGCGAAACAGGGGTGTTTGGGGGCTACACCTTC. Translation: CASSETGVFGGYTF.

This chain joins TRBV6-1 and TRBJ1-2; maybe TRBD1 (5 bases). The V end was cut by 6 bases, the J end by 1 base, with 12 bases between. Germline V gene lookup returns CDR1 MNHNS and CDR2 SASEGT. The CDR3 extends over 14 amino acids. The CDR3 here is CASRLDTFNYGYTF. The CDR3 coding sequence is TGTGCCAGCAGATTGGACACCTTTAACTATGGCTACACCTTC.

The V and J genes are TRBV5-6 and TRBJ2-7; 9 nucleotides agree with TRBD1. CDR3 length equals 14 residues. The V and J ends lost 2 bases and 3 bases, in that order; junction bases with no gene match: 3. Germline CDR1 reads SGHDT; CDR2 reads YYEEEE. This CDR3 is CASSFTGGIYEQYF. CDR3 nucleotide sequence: TGTGCCAGCAGCTTTACAGGGGGCATCTACGAGCAGTACTTC.

CDR3 region: CASRTSLGTEAFF. The CDR3 DNA sequence: TGTGCCAGCAGGACAAGTCTTGGGACTGAAGCTTTCTTT. The V call is TRBV6-5, the J call TRBJ1-1; D uncertain. The CDR3 has 13 residues. Trimming shortened V by 6 bases and J by 5 bases, and 13 bases separated the two germline ends. In germline, CDR1 is MNHEY, CDR2 SVGAGI.

CDR3 sequence reads: CASSTGLNTEAFF. Written as DNA, the CDR3 is TGTGCCAGTTCGACAGGATTAAACACTGAAGCTTTCTTT. The chain combines TRBV19 with TRBJ1-1; possible D gene TRBD1, 6 bases. The CDR3 spans 13 residues. Trimming shortened V by 8 bases and J by 2 bases, and 12 bases separated the two germline ends. Germline assignment: CDR1 LNHDA and CDR2 SQIVND (reference sequence).

The chain carries TRBV9 and TRBJ2-1; 7 bases are a match to TRBD2. This CDR3 is 15 amino acids long. J gave up 3 bases and V 2 bases, and 5 bases lay outside the gene matches. Germline values: CDR1 SGDLS, CDR2 YYNGEE. CDR3: CASSVGGGNYNEQFF. The DNA of the CDR3 is TGTGCCAGCAGCGTGGGCGGGGGTAACTACAATGAGCAGTTCTTC. Full variable domain (outside the CDR3, taken from reference TRBV9 and TRBJ2-1): DSGVTQTPKHLITATGQRVTLRCSPRSGDLSVYWYQQSLDQGLQFLIQYYNGEERAKGNILERFSAQQFPDLHSELNLSSLELGDSALYFCASSVGGGNYNEQFFGPGTRLTVL.

The J gene is TRBJ1-1, the V gene TRBV7-2, with D unresolved. Between the trimmed V and J ends, which lost 5 bases and 0 bases, there was a span of 13 bases. Germline assignment: CDR1 SGHTA and CDR2 FQGNSA. The CDR3 has 15 amino acids. This CDR3 is CASSPTRTVNTEAFF. As DNA, the CDR3 is TGTGCCAGCAGCCCTACCCGGACTGTGAACACTGAAGCTTTCTTT. Combining the CDR3 with reference TRBV7-2 and TRBJ1-1 gives the whole variable domain GAGVSQSPSNKVTEKGKDVELRCDPISGHTALYWYRQSLGQGLEFLIYFQGNSAPDKSGLPSDRFSAERTGGSVSTLTIQRTQQEDSAVYLCASSPTRTVNTEAFFGQGTRLTVV.

A single count supports this clone. CDR3 sequence (DNA): TGTGCCAGCAGTCGTCAGGGTGTTCAGCCCCAGCATTTT. This codes for CASSRQGVQPQHF. The V gene is TRBV6-5, the J gene TRBJ1-5, with D maybe TRBD1 (5 bases). Germline V CDR1 and CDR2: MNHEY, SVGAGI. This CDR3 comprises 13 residues. Trimming took 5 bases from V and 6 from J, leaving 11 bases between them.

This CDR3 reads CASSWGQGNNYGYTF. In DNA form, the CDR3 reads TGTGCCAGCAGCTGGGGGCAGGGAAATAACTATGGCTACACCTTC. The chain has TRBV5-5 and TRBJ1-2; maybe TRBD1 (6 bases). The CDR3 has 15 residues. V was clipped by 3 bases and J by 1 base, with 13 bases between them. Germline CDR1 SGHKS, CDR2 YYEKEE (reference sequence).

CDR3 loop: CASSLAAGGPGELFF. The CDR3 DNA is TGCGCCAGCAGCTTGGCAGCGGGGGGACCCGGGGAGCTGTTTTTT. The gene calls are TRBV5-1 and TRBJ2-2, with 9 bases lining up with TRBD2. J was trimmed by 6 bases and V by 0 bases; bases with no gene match: 3. The CDR3 has 15 amino acids. From germline, CDR1 is SGHRS and CDR2 YFSETQ.

The rearrangement joins TRBV19 to TRBJ1-2; 10 bases line up with TRBD1. This CDR3 has 13 amino acids. Germline CDR1 reads LNHDA; CDR2 reads SQIVND (reference sequence). Trimming took 5 bases from V and 7 from J; bases not matched to a gene: 4. The CDR3 loop is CASSHDRGLGYTF. Here the CDR3 DNA reads TGTGCCAGTAGTCACGACAGGGGGCTTGGCTACACCTTC.

The gene calls are TRBV10-3 and TRBJ1-1, with 8 bases matching TRBD1. This CDR3 has 16 residues. Germline V gene sequence: CDR1 ENHRY, CDR2 SYGVKD. The V gene end was trimmed by 5 bases and the J gene end by 3 bases; junction bases not matched to a gene: 11. The CDR3 is CAISSTLRGQYTEAFF. In nucleotides, the CDR3 is TGTGCCATCAGTTCCACCCTCAGGGGGCAGTACACTGAAGCTTTCTTT.